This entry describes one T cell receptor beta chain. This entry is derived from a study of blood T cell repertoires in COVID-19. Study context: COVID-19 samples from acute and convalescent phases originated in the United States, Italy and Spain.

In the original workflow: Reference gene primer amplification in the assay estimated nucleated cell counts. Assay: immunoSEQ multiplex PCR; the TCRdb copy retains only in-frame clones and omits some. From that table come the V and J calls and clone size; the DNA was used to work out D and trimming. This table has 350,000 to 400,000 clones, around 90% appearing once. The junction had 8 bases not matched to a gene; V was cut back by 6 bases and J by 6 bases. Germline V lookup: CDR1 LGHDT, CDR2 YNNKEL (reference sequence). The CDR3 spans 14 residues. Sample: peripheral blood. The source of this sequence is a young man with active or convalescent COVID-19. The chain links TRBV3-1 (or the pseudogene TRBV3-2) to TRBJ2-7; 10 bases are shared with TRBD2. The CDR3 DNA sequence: TGTGCCAGCAGGGAAGCGGGGGGGCCGGGCGAGCAGTACTTC. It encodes CASREAGGPGEQYF.